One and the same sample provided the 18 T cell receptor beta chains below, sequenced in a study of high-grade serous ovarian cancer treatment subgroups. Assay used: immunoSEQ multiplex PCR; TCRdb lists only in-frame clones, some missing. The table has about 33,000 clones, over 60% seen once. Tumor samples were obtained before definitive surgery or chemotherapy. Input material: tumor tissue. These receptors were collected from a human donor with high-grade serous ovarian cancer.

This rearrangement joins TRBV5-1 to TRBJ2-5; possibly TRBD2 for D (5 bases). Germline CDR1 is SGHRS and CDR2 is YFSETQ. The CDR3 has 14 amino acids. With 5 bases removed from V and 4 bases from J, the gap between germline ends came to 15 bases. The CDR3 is CASSPLGSPETQYF. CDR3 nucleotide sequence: TGCGCCAGCAGTCCCCTGGGGAGTCCAGAGACCCAGTACTTC.

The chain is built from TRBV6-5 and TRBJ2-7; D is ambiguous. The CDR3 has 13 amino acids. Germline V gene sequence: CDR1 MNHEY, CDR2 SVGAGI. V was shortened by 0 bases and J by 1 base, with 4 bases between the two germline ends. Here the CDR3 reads CASSYSRSYEQYF. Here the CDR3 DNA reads TGTGCCAGCAGTTACTCTAGGTCCTACGAGCAGTACTTC.

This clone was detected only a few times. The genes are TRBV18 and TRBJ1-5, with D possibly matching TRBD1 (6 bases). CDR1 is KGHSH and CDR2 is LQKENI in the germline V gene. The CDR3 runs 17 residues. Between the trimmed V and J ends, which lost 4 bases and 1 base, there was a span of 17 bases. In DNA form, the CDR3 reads TGTGCCAGCTCACTCCCCGGGGGGGACATCAGCAATCAGCCCCAGCATTTT. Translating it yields CASSLPGGDISNQPQHF.

CDR3 protein: CASSSGQGVTEAFF. The CDR3 DNA sequence: TGTGCCAGCAGCTCCGGACAGGGGGTCACTGAAGCTTTCTTT. The rearrangement links TRBV13 to TRBJ1-1; 10 bases are a match to TRBD1. Per germline, CDR1 PRHDT and CDR2 FYEKMQ (reference sequence). The junction had 3 bases not matched to a gene; V was cut back by 4 bases and J by 4 bases. The CDR3 is 14 residues long.

The CDR3 sequence: CASRGYSTDTQYF. For the CDR3, the DNA is TGTGCCAGCAGGGGCTATAGCACAGATACGCAGTATTTT. V usage is TRBV5-6 and J usage is TRBJ2-3; no clear D gene. The V end was cut by 5 bases, the J end by 0 bases, with 7 bases between. The CDR3 runs 13 residues. Germline CDR1 and CDR2: SGHDT and YYEEEE. The full variable domain, with the rest looked up from reference TRBV5-6 and TRBJ2-3, is DAGVTQSPTHLIKTRGQQVTLRCSPKSGHDTVSWYQQALGQGPQFIFQYYEEEERQRGNFPDRFSGHQFPNYSSELNVNALLLGDSALYLCASRGYSTDTQYFGPGTRLTVL.

The CDR3 nucleotides are TGTGCCAGCAGTTTATCGAGGGATCAGCCCCAGCATTTT. Translated: CASSLSRDQPQHF. This chain connects TRBV27 to TRBJ1-5; D remains ambiguous. Trimming took 0 bases from V and 5 from J, leaving 5 bases between them. This CDR3 comprises 13 residues. Germline CDR1 is MNHEY and CDR2 is SMNVEV (reference sequence).

CDR3 in amino acids: CASSLFKGNEAFF. The DNA for the CDR3 is TGTGCCAGCAGTTTATTTAAGGGGAATGAAGCTTTCTTT. V gene TRBV27 combines with J gene TRBJ1-1; tentative D call: TRBD1 (5 bases). Per germline, CDR1 MNHEY and CDR2 SMNVEV (reference sequence). V was clipped by 1 base and J by 7 bases, with 10 bases between them. The CDR3 extends over 13 amino acids.

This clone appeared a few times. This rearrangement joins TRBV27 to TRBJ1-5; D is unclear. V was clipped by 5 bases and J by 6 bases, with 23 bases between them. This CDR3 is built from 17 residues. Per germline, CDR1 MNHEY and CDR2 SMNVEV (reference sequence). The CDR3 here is CASSITKESSRSQPQHF. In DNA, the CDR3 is TGTGCCAGCAGTATAACAAAGGAGTCTTCTAGGAGTCAGCCCCAGCATTTT.

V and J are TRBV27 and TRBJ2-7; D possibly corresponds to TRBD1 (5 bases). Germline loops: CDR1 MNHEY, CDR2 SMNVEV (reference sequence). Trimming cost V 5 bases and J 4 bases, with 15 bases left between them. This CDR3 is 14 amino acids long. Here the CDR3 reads CASSDRAAHYEQYF. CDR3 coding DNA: TGTGCCAGCAGTGACAGAGCAGCCCATTACGAGCAGTACTTC.

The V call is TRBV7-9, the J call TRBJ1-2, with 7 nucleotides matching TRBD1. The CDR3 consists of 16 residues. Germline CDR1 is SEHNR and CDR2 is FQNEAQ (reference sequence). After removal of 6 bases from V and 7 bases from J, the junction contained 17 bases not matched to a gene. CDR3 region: CASRKGEGRGNFGYTF. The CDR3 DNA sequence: TGTGCCAGCAGAAAAGGCGAGGGCAGGGGGAATTTTGGCTACACCTTC.

This CDR3 reads CASSPPTGTDRKNEQFF. Here the CDR3 DNA reads TGTGCCAGCAGCCCGCCAACCGGGACAGACCGGAAAAATGAGCAGTTCTTC. The chain employs TRBV7-8 and TRBJ2-1; TRBD1 matches 7 bases. The CDR3 loop spans 17 amino acids. The germline gives CDR1 SGHVS, CDR2 FQNEAQ. Germline trimming cut 5 bases from V and 7 bases from J; bases unmatched to any gene: 17.

The CDR3 is CAWSPQGTGYTF. The CDR3 coding sequence is TGTGCCTGGAGCCCACAGGGAACTGGCTACACCTTC. The rearrangement joins TRBV30 to TRBJ1-2, with D possibly matching TRBD1 (6 bases). Germline CDR1 and CDR2: GTSNPN and SVGIG (reference sequence). The V gene lost 3 bases and the J gene lost 7 bases, with 12 bases spanning the gap. This CDR3 region has 12 residues.

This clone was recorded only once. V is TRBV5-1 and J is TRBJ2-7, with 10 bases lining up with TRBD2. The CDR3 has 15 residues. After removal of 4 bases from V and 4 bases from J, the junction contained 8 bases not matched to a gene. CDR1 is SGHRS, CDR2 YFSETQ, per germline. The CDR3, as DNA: TGCGCCAGCAGCCCCTTAGCGGGAGGTACGTACGAGCAGTACTTC. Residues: CASSPLAGGTYEQYF.

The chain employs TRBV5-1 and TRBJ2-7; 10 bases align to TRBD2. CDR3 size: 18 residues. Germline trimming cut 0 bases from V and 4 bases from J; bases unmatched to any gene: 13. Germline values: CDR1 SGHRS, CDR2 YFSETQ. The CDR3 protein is CASSLESGLAGVLYEQYF. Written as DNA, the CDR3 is TGCGCCAGCAGCTTGGAATCGGGGCTAGCGGGAGTGTTGTACGAGCAGTACTTC.

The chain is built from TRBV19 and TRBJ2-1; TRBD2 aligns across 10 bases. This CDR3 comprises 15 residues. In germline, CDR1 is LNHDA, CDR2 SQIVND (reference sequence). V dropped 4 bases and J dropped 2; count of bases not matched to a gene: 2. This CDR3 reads CASSTGLAAYNEQFF. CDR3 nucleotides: TGTGCCAGTAGTACAGGACTAGCGGCCTACAATGAGCAGTTCTTC.

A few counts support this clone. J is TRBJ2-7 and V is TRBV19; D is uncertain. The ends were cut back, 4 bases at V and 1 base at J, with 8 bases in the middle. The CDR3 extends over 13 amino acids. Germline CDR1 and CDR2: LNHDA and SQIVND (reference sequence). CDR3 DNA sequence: TGTGCCAGTAGTAAGGTAGATTCCTACGAGCAGTACTTC. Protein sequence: CASSKVDSYEQYF.

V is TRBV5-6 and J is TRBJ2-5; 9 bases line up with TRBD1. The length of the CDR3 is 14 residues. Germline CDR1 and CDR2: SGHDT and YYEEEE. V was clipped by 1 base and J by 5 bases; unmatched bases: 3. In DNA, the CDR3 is TGTGCCAGCAGCTTGAACAGGGGGCGGGAGACCCAGTACTTC. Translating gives CASSLNRGRETQYF.

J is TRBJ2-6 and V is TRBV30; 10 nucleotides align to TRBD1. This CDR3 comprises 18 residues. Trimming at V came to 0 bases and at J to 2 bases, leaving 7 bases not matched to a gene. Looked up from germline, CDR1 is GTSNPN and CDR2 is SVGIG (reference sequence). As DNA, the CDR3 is TGTGCCTGGAGTGTACGGGACAGGGGATCCCCTGGGGCCAACGTCCTGACTTTC. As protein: CAWSVRDRGSPGANVLTF.